This T cell receptor (beta chain) was sequenced during a study of identical twins (dated by TCRdb to the mid-2010s). Broadly, across the study: To test whether fetal clonotypes persist, the study used deep sequencing on TCR alpha and beta repertoires from monozygotic twins, unrelated adults of various ages, and cord blood. Replicate twin experiments were performed at different times using different library preparation protocols to rule out contamination. Overall results and qualifications from the work: Invariant T cells such as MAIT and iNKT could partly confound zero-insertion analyses, although diverse VJ usage argued against such confounding for most clonotypes. In monozygotic twins, out-of-frame TCR alpha sharing was systematically underestimated by recombination models, although the models agreed with sharing between unrelated individuals. Excess twin sharing in beta out-of-frame sequences was weaker because fewer shared sequences lowered the signal-to-noise ratio. Because the same donors could not be followed over many years, conclusions were based on cross-sectional statistical analysis. Fewer insertions were carried by abundant cord blood beta clonotypes; a weaker similar trend was observed in young adult naive repertoires, while no such trend was observed in memory repertoires. Compared with coincidental sharing between unrelated individuals, out-of-frame TCR alpha sequences shared between twins showed an excess of sequences with low generation probability.

On this clonotype: Its antigen remains undetermined. Base-call qualities are not available, and no considerably larger clone is one nucleotide away.

Only healthy Caucasian donors were included. The twin cohort comprised three pairs of female monozygotic twins, all aged about 18 to 30 years. RNA for TCR libraries was isolated from peripheral blood mononuclear cells. Libraries were prepared through 5' RACE. This sample was sequenced with an Illumina HiSeq 2000. Template switching added a universal primer binding site, and the final cDNA carried a unique molecular identifier that allowed TCR cDNA molecules to be counted accurately. Specific primers in the conserved constant-segment region were used to synthesize first-strand cDNA for the TCR alpha and beta chains. To control for contamination, every cDNA library carried two barcodes: a SMART-Mk sample barcode plus Illumina barcodes. Two successive PCR steps introduced TruSeq adapter sequences along with Illumina sample barcodes. Sequencing of the TCR alpha and beta cDNA libraries was done on the Illumina HiSeq platform using custom primers. The published analysis was carried out like this. Raw reads were processed with MiGEC to extract unique molecular identifiers, and MiXCR was used to determine CDR3 positions. Recombination models were inferred per individual with the repgenHMM and IGoR tools using an EM algorithm. The analysis of shared clonotypes was done with the tcR package in R, with sharing normalized by the product of cloneset sizes. Out-of-frame nonproductive sequences were analyzed to study raw recombination free of thymic and clonal selection effects. Clones were called with MiXCR by TCRdb after fastp trimmed the public reads at Q25, and only in-frame beta chains were retained. Rows matching on CDR3 protein sequence are summarized as one entry with the most common DNA and genes. The authors' filters were not applied to this entry. Recorded for this sample are some 500,000 distinct CDR3 sequences; 9.6% of them occurred a single time. 2.5% to 3% of the sample comes from the top ten.

A distance of 20 bases separates the germline ends of V and J, which lose 6 bases and 5 bases respectively. Measured from the cysteine to the phenylalanine, the CDR3 is 16 residues long. Solely the CDR3 DNA is kept, with 48 bases framed from the first base. Separately, the same data were catalogued under a study of yellow fever vaccine responses in identical twins. The second study reports: The authors reported that the T cell response to vaccination in identical twins appeared partly convergent and partly personalized. Focusing on identical twins, the study followed the T cell clones that responded to the vaccine, and did so with precision.

The V and J genes are TRBV23-1 and TRBJ2-1, with the D gene not clear enough to name. TRBV23-1 belongs to the ORF category, with a function that is uncertain. The specimen was PBMCs. The TCR comes from a woman under 30 in good health. In nucleotide form, the sequence is TGCGCCAGCAGACGGCCCAACCCTTTAGTTAACAATGAGCAGTTCTTC. Its translation is CASRRPNPLVNNEQFF.